A selection of T cell receptor beta chains follows, all from one sample in a study of blood T cell repertoires in COVID-19. Generated by immunoSEQ multiplex PCR, the TCRdb table keeps only in-frame clones and is missing some. The repertoire holds over 200,000 clones, with around 87% as singletons. Sequenced input: peripheral blood. These receptors were taken from a woman in her forties or fifties with acute or convalescent COVID-19. The CDR3 runs from the conserved cysteine through the conserved F or W. Each record gives: clone size, V gene, D gene, J gene, CDR3 protein, CDR3 DNA. D genes are given only for firm matches. The size field is filled for only some rows; it gives once, few, many or a size class.

-	TRBV2	TRBD2	TRBJ2-5	CASSRLAEVQYF	TGTGCCAGCAGTCGGCTAGCGGAGGTCCAGTACTTC
few	TRBV9	-	TRBJ1-1	CASSVGRANTEAFF	TGTGCCAGCAGCGTAGGCAGGGCGAACACTGAAGCTTTCTTT
-	TRBV27	TRBD1	TRBJ1-6	CASTKGQGYNSPLHF	TGTGCCAGCACTAAAGGACAGGGCTATAATTCACCCCTCCACTTT
-	TRBV19	-	TRBJ2-7	CASSIAGVSYEQYF	TGTGCCAGTAGTATTGCAGGGGTATCCTACGAGCAGTACTTC
-	TRBV30	TRBD1	TRBJ2-7	CAYTQGYEQYF	TGTGCCTATACACAGGGGTACGAGCAGTACTTC
-	TRBV7-2	-	TRBJ2-7	CASSSRGGDSYEQYF	TGTGCCAGCAGCTCCCGCGGAGGTGACTCCTACGAGCAGTACTTC
-	TRBV11-2	TRBD2	TRBJ2-7	CASSSITSGRAISYEQYF	TGTGCCAGCAGCTCCATCACTAGCGGGAGGGCCATTTCCTACGAGCAGTACTTC
-	TRBV6-4	-	TRBJ1-1	CASSSRLNTEAFF	TGTGCCAGCAGTTCAAGACTAAACACTGAAGCTTTCTTT
once	TRBV10-3	-	TRBJ2-7	CAISETRQAHYEQYF	TGTGCCATCAGTGAGACCCGGCAGGCCCATTACGAGCAGTACTTC
-	TRBV5-4	-	TRBJ2-3	CASSLAAVPTDTQYF	TGTGCCAGCAGCTTGGCGGCGGTGCCCACAGATACGCAGTATTTT
-	TRBV6-5	-	TRBJ2-2	CASSYGKKLFF	TGTGCCAGCAGTTACGGCAAGAAGCTGTTTTTT
-	TRBV4-1	-	TRBJ1-2	CASSQVGASAGYTF	TGCGCCAGCAGCCAAGTAGGGGCCTCAGCAGGCTACACCTTC
-	TRBV5-5	-	TRBJ1-5	CASSRVGDSNQPQHF	TGTGCCAGCAGCCGGGTAGGGGATAGCAATCAGCCCCAGCATTTT
-	TRBV2	TRBD1	TRBJ1-5	CATGTANQPQHF	TGTGCCACCGGGACAGCTAATCAGCCCCAGCATTTT
-	TRBV29-1	-	TRBJ1-2	CSVGREDGYTF	TGCAGCGTTGGCAGGGAAGATGGCTACACCTTC